The 24 T cell receptor beta chains listed next were all sequenced from one sample in a study of T cells in Graves' hyperthyroidism and ophthalmopathy. Using RNA transcripts as the source, TCR beta CDR3 regions were amplified. HTBI primers were used for first-round RT-PCR of the TCR CDR3. TCRdb called the multiplex PCR reads again in MiXCR, with one record for every CDR3 protein. Among around 370,000 distinct CDR3 sequences listed, about a fifth were seen once. The sequencing input was blood. The receptors derive from a man between 18 and 35 years old with Graves' ophthalmopathy.

Many counts were recorded for this clonotype. The genes are TRBV5-1 and TRBJ2-7; either TRBD1 or TRBD2 may fit D (5 bases each). Trimming cost V 0 bases and J 0 bases, with 10 bases left between them. The CDR3 runs 15 residues. Germline V gene data show CDR1 as SGHRS and CDR2 as YFSETQ. CDR3 nucleotide sequence: TGCGCCAGCAGCTTGGCGGGGCAGCGCTCCTACGAGCAGTACTTC. The encoded protein is CASSLAGQRSYEQYF.

This sequence joins TRBV7-9 and TRBJ2-1, with D hard to call. The CDR3 spans 14 residues. The germline V gene encodes CDR1 SEHNR and CDR2 FQNEAQ (reference sequence). V gave up 8 bases and J gave up 4 bases, with 15 bases separating them. The CDR3 DNA reads TGTGCCAGCGGCGAGGCAGCTAATTACAATGAGCAGTTCTTC. It specifies CASGEAANYNEQFF.

This clonotype was counted ten times or more. The genes are TRBV20-1 and TRBJ2-7; weak D call: TRBD1 (6 bases). The CDR3 is 13 amino acids. The V end was cut by 3 bases, the J end by 0 bases, with 9 bases between. The germline CDR1 and CDR2 sequences are DFQATT and SNEGSKA (reference sequence). DNA of the CDR3: TGCAGTGCTAGGGGACATTTCTCCTACGAGCAGTACTTC. This sequence encodes CSARGHFSYEQYF.

There are many counts of this clonotype. This sequence joins TRBV20-1 and TRBJ2-7; possibly TRBD2 for D (6 bases). Germline V lookup: CDR1 DFQATT, CDR2 SNEGSKA (reference sequence). Trimming removed 6 bases at V and 0 bases at J, with 18 bases between. The CDR3 has 15 residues. Written as DNA, the CDR3 is TGCAGTGCCCCTAGGGTGGACTATACCTCCTACGAGCAGTACTTC. As protein: CSAPRVDYTSYEQYF.

Comment on this clonotype: This sequence may be a read error, since a much larger clone differs from it by one base. The chain recombines TRBV28 with TRBJ2-5; 8 bases agree with TRBD1. The germline V gene encodes CDR1 MDHEN and CDR2 SYDVKM. The CDR3 loop spans 10 amino acids. The DNA for the CDR3 is TGTGTCAGCTCCGGGACAGGAAATTACTTC. Amino acid sequence: CVSSGTGNYF.

The genes are TRBV4-1 and TRBJ2-3; the match to TRBD2 covers 7 bases. With 6 bases clipped from V and 2 bases from J, the junction kept 8 bases outside the gene matches. Germline values: CDR1 MGHRA, CDR2 YSYEKL. The CDR3 has 15 amino acids. CDR3 nucleotide sequence: TGCGCCAGCAGAGTCCGAGCGGGGTCCACAGATACGCAGTATTTT. Amino acids: CASRVRAGSTDTQYF.

There are many counts of this clonotype. The J gene is TRBJ2-1, the V gene TRBV2, with 11 bases matching TRBD2. After removal of 4 bases from V and 1 base from J, the junction contained 0 bases not matched to a gene. Germline CDR1 SNHLY, CDR2 FYNNEI. This CDR3 spans 15 amino acids. CDR3 sequence: CASSVAGGSYNEQFF. CDR3 sequence (DNA): TGTGCCAGCAGTGTAGCGGGGGGGTCCTACAATGAGCAGTTCTTC. Full variable domain (outside the CDR3, taken from reference TRBV2 and TRBJ2-1): EPEVTQTPSHQVTQMGQEVILRCVPISNHLYFYWYRQILGQKVEFLVSFYNNEISEKSEIFDDQFSVERPDGSNFTLKIRSTKLEDSAMYFCASSVAGGSYNEQFFGPGTRLTVL.

The sample holds many counts of this clonotype. This rearrangement joins TRBV29-1 to TRBJ1-1; tentatively, D is TRBD1 (5 bases). The CDR3 is 13 residues long. Germline CDR1 SQVTM, CDR2 ANQGSEA. The V and J ends lost 1 base and 6 bases respectively, with 12 bases between them. The DNA of the CDR3 is TGCAGCGTTGAAGCAACAGGTGCCGCTGAAGCTTTCTTT. This translates into CSVEATGAAEAFF.

This clonotype was counted only a few times. The rearrangement joins TRBV18 to TRBJ2-1, with 7 nucleotides matching TRBD2. The germline gives CDR1 KGHSH, CDR2 LQKENI. The CDR3 consists of 16 residues. V was clipped by 0 bases and J by 3 bases; unmatched bases: 5. The CDR3 loop reads CASSPPSRGVYNEQFF. In nucleotides, the CDR3 is TGTGCCAGCTCACCACCGTCTCGGGGGGTCTACAATGAGCAGTTCTTC.

This clonotype was detected ten times or more. The chain combines TRBV15 with TRBJ1-1; 8 positions agree with TRBD1. The CDR3 has 17 residues. Germline V gives CDR1 LNHNV, CDR2 YYDKDF (reference sequence). With V trimmed by 3 bases and J by 4 bases, 13 bases remained unmatched. The CDR3 protein is CATSRMRDRKGGTEAFF. DNA of the CDR3: TGTGCCACCAGCAGGATGAGGGACAGGAAAGGGGGCACTGAAGCTTTCTTT.

V gene TRBV10-2 combines with J gene TRBJ2-1; D unresolved. Trimming pared 8 bases from V and 6 bases from J, leaving 8 bases between. The CDR3 sequence is 11 residues long. Germline loops: CDR1 WSHSY, CDR2 SAAADI. The CDR3 DNA sequence: TGCGCCAGCCGGGCCCTCAATGAGCAGTTCTTC. Protein sequence: CASRALNEQFF.

Details on this clonotype: One base away lies a much larger clone, so this may be a sequencing read error. The J gene is TRBJ2-7, the V gene TRBV6-9; the D gene is possibly TRBD2 (6 bases). This CDR3 is 15 amino acids long. Germline values: CDR1 MNHGY, CDR2 SVAAGI. The CDR3 nucleotides are TGTGCCGGCAGTTCATCCGGCGGGGACGCCTACGAGCAGTACTTC. Protein product: CAGSSSGGDAYEQYF.

This clonotype was counted many times. V usage is TRBV15 and J usage is TRBJ1-4; 10 nucleotides agree with TRBD1. Germline trimming cut 0 bases from V and 5 bases from J; bases unmatched to any gene: 9. The CDR3 runs to 18 residues. CDR1 is LNHNV and CDR2 is YYDKDF in the germline V gene (reference sequence). This chain's CDR3 is CATSRDRVLGQGNEKLFF. The CDR3 nucleotides read TGTGCCACCAGCAGAGATCGAGTTCTGGGACAGGGGAATGAAAAACTGTTTTTT.

This chain joins TRBV15 and TRBJ2-5; D uncertain. Trimming removed 0 bases at V and 5 bases at J, with 13 bases between. Germline-derived CDR1 and CDR2 are LNHNV and YYDKDF (reference sequence). The CDR3 spans 15 residues. CDR3: CATSRDGGPRETQYF. CDR3 in DNA: TGTGCCACCAGCAGAGATGGTGGACCAAGGGAGACCCAGTACTTC.

Concerning this clonotype itself: No conserved phenylalanine or tryptophan ends this CDR3, so it is likely a read error. J is TRBJ2-7 and V is TRBV5-6; D uncertain. Trimming stripped 7 bases from V and 3 bases from J, with 11 bases between. Germline loops: CDR1 SGHDT, CDR2 YYEEEE. This CDR3 comprises 12 residues. The DNA of the CDR3 is TGTGCCAGCGGATACGCGGACTACGAGCAGTACCTC. Amino acids: CASGYADYEQYL.

The chain recombines TRBV27 with TRBJ1-5; the D is unclear. The length of the CDR3 is 10 residues. V was cut by 7 bases and J by 4 bases, with 2 bases left in between. Germline V gene sequence: CDR1 MNHEY, CDR2 SMNVEV (reference sequence). Written as DNA, the CDR3 is TGTGCCAGCACTAATCAGCCCCAGCATTTT. Translation: CASTNQPQHF.

This clonotype was seen a handful of times. V usage is TRBV7-9 and J usage is TRBJ2-1; 9 nucleotides align to TRBD2. Germline assignment: CDR1 SEHNR and CDR2 FQNEAQ (reference sequence). The junction had 21 bases not matched to a gene; V was cut back by 5 bases and J by 7 bases. The CDR3 is 19 residues long. CDR3 DNA sequence: TGTGCCAGCAGCCATCTCCACTACCGCAGCGGGGGGCCGGAGAATGAGCAGTTCTTC. As protein: CASSHLHYRSGGPENEQFF.

This clonotype is a singleton in its sample. The rearrangement joins TRBV27 to TRBJ1-1; no clear D gene. From germline, CDR1 is MNHEY and CDR2 SMNVEV (reference sequence). This CDR3 is built from 11 residues. Here the CDR3 reads CDPGLNTEAFF. As DNA, the CDR3 is TGTGACCCGGGGTTGAACACTGAAGCTTTCTTT.

This sequence joins TRBV12-3 or TRBV12-4 and TRBJ2-5; the match to TRBD1 covers 9 bases. This CDR3 is built from 16 residues. V shed 4 bases, J shed 5 bases, and the junction held 11 bases outside the gene matches. Written as DNA, the CDR3 is TGTGCCAGCAGTTCTGTCTTCGGGACAGGGAGGGAGACCCAGTACTTC. Translating it yields CASSSVFGTGRETQYF.

This clonotype was seen only once. V is TRBV13 and J is TRBJ1-1, with D perhaps matching TRBD1 (6 bases). CDR1 is PRHDT and CDR2 is FYEKMQ in the germline V gene (reference sequence). This CDR3 comprises 16 residues. V lost 5 bases and J 3 bases, leaving 19 bases between the germline ends. The CDR3 is CASSERGANLDTEAFF. The CDR3, as DNA: TGTGCCAGCAGCGAGCGGGGGGCTAATTTGGACACTGAAGCTTTCTTT.

This clonotype was counted between two and nine times. This chain uses TRBV5-6 with TRBJ1-2; TRBD1 might be the D (6 bases). Trimming left V 0 bases short and J 3 bases short, with 12 bases between. The CDR3 extends over 15 amino acids. Germline V lookup: CDR1 SGHDT, CDR2 YYEEEE. The CDR3 here is CASSLVGQGYYGYTF. CDR3 nucleotide sequence: TGTGCCAGCAGCTTGGTAGGTCAGGGGTACTATGGCTACACCTTC.

The V call is TRBV29-1, the J call TRBJ2-1, with 11 nucleotides matching TRBD1. V shed 3 bases and J 8 bases; nucleotides not matched to a gene: 6. Per the germline V gene, CDR1 is SQVTM and CDR2 is ANQGSEA. The CDR3 covers 14 residues. CDR3 in amino acids: CSVDGQGARDEQFF. The CDR3 region has the DNA TGCAGCGTTGACGGACAGGGGGCTAGGGATGAGCAGTTCTTC.

The J gene is TRBJ1-5, the V gene TRBV19; D may be TRBD1 (6 bases). Germline values: CDR1 LNHDA, CDR2 SQIVND (reference sequence). This CDR3 spans 15 amino acids. V was pared by 3 bases and J by 0 bases, with 9 bases between. CDR3 in amino acids: CASSITGYSNQPQHF. In DNA form, the CDR3 reads TGTGCCAGTAGTATCACAGGGTATAGCAATCAGCCCCAGCATTTT.

The chain combines TRBV6-1 with TRBJ1-2; D might be TRBD1 (6 bases). V dropped 5 bases and J dropped 7 bases, with 17 bases sitting between them. The V gene's germline CDR1 is MNHNS and CDR2 SASEGT. CDR3 size: 14 residues. DNA of the CDR3: TGTGCCAGCAGTACCTATACAGGGATTAGTGGCTACACCTTC. This encodes CASSTYTGISGYTF.